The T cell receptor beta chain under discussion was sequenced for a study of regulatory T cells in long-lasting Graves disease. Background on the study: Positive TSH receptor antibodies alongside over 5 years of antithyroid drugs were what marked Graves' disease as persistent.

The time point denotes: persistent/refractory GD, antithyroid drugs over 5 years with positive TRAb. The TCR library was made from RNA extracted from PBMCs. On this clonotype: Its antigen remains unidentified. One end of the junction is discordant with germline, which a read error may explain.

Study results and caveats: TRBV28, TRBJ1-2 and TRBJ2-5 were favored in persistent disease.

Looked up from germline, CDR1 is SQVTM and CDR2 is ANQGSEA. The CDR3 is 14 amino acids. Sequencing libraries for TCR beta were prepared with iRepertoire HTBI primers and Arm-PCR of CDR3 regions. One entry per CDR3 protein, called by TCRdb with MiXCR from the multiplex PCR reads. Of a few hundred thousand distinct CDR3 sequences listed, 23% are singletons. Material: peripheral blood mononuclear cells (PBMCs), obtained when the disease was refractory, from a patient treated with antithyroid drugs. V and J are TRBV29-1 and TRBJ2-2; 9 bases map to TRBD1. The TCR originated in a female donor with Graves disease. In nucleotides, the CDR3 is TGCAGCGCATGGGACAGGGTGGTCACCGAGGAGCTGTTTTTT. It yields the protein CSAWDRVVTEELFF.